The clone carrying this TCR beta chain was detected only once. The CDR3 spans 15 residues. Trimming left V 5 bases short and J 8 bases short, with 19 bases between. Germline lookup yields CDR1 SEHNR and CDR2 FQNEAQ (reference sequence). A multiplex PCR was run with 60 Vbeta primers and 13 Jbeta primers. TCRdb keeps only in-frame clones here, not all; method: immunoSEQ multiplex PCR. The table lists under 150,000 clones, around nine tenths of them singletons. This specimen comes from a study of cytomegalovirus exposure and HLA in healthy donors. This sequence originates from a woman aged 25-40 years in good health and CMV-seronegative. Specimen: PBMCs. This chain joins TRBV7-9 and TRBJ2-1; possible D gene TRBD2, 6 bases. DNA for the CDR3: TGTGCCAGCAGCGGGCGGGATCCCTTCTTCCATGAGCAGTTCTTC. The encoded protein is CASSGRDPFFHEQFF.